The entry below describes one T cell receptor (beta chain). These data are taken from a study of control samples from healthy donors and cancer patients. Trimming removed 9 bases from V and 7 bases from J, with 16 bases in between. This CDR3 is 14 amino acids long. Germline V lookup: CDR1 SNHLY, CDR2 FYNNEI. Sequencing used immunoSEQ multiplex PCR; TCRdb keeps in-frame clones, though not all of them. The sample consists of about 160,000 clones, approximately 94% of them appearing once. This receptor was taken from a man in his sixties with colorectal cancer. Source material: PBMCs. The chain employs TRBV2 and TRBJ1-6; TRBD1 might be the D (6 bases). CDR3 loop: CARKKTGSNSPLHF. CDR3 coding DNA: TGTGCCAGAAAAAAGACAGGTTCCAATTCACCCCTCCACTTT.